This T cell receptor beta chain is from a study of regulatory T cells in long-lasting Graves disease. Time point described: newly diagnosed GD, antithyroid drugs for less than 3 months. The TCR library was made from RNA that had been extracted from PBMCs in TRIzol. The authors built TCR beta libraries using iRepertoire HTBI primers and Arm-PCR of CDR3 regions. TCRdb passed the multiplex PCR reads through MiXCR, listing each CDR3 protein once. Among hundreds of thousands of distinct CDR3 sequences, approximately 16% were seen once, and the ten largest hold about 8.2%. This clonotype was observed at least ten times. CDR1 SNHLY and CDR2 FYNNEI come from the germline V gene. This CDR3 region has 17 residues. Trimming pared 3 bases from V and 5 bases from J, leaving 23 bases between. These records were also assigned to another study, of T cells in Graves' hyperthyroidism and ophthalmopathy.

The TCR originated in a woman aged 40 to 50 with Graves disease. The chain couples TRBV2 to TRBJ2-7; the D call may be TRBD1 or TRBD2 (6 bases each). The sample here was peripheral blood mononuclear cells (PBMCs), taken at new diagnosis, from a patient treated with antithyroid drugs. The CDR3 sequence is CASSEFGETGGLNEQYF. DNA of the CDR3: TGTGCCAGCAGTGAGTTTGGGGAGACTGGGGGGCTCAACGAGCAGTACTTC.